The entry below describes one T cell receptor beta chain. This sample was taken from a study of blood T cell repertoires in COVID-19. Whole-study context: The United States, Italy and Spain provided the acute and convalescent COVID-19 samples.

Enrolled during active infection, Seattle patients were then followed longitudinally. V was cut by 6 bases and J by 4 bases, with 9 bases left in between. Germline V gene lookup returns CDR1 SQVTM and CDR2 ANQGSEA. The CDR3 extends over 12 amino acids. Per the study methods: Nucleated cell number was recorded as an estimate derived from reference gene primer amplification. Only in-frame clones appear in the TCRdb table, and some are missing; sequencing was by immunoSEQ multiplex PCR. V and J calls and clone size follow that table, whereas D and trimming were derived from the DNA. The sample has a few hundred thousand clones, roughly 88% seen once.

The sequencing input was peripheral blood. This receptor was identified in a woman in her 70s with COVID-19, enrolled during active disease. The V and J genes are TRBV29-1 and TRBJ1-4; D uncertain. In DNA, the CDR3 is TGCAGCGTATCCGAGAGTAATGAAAAACTGTTTTTT. Protein sequence: CSVSESNEKLFF.